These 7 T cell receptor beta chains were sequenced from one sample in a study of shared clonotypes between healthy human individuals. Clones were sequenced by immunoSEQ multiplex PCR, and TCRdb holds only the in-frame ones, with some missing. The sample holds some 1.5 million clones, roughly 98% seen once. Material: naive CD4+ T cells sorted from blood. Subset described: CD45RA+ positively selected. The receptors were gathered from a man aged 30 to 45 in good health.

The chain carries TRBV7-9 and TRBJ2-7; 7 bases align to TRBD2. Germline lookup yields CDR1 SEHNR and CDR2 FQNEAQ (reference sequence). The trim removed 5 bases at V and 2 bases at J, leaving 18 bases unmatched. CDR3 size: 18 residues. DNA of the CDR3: TGTGCCAGCAGCGGATCCCACCCTGCGGGGAGGGTCGCCTACGAGCAGTACTTC. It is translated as CASSGSHPAGRVAYEQYF.

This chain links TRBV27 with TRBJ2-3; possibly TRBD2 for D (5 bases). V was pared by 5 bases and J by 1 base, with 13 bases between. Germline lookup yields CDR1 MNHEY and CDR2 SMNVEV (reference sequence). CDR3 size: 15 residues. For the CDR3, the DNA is TGTGCCAGCAGTCAAAAGTCGAGGGGCACAGATACGCAGTATTTT. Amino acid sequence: CASSQKSRGTDTQYF.

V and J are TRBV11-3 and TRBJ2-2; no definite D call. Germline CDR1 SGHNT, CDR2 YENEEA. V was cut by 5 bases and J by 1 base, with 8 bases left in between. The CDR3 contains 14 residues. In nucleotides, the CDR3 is TGTGCCAGCAGCCCGCGGAGGAACACCGGGGAGCTGTTTTTT. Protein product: CASSPRRNTGELFF.

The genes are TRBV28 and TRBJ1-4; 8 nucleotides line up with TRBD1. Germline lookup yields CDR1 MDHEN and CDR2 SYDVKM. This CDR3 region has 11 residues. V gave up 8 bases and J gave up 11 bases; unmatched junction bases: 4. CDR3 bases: TGTGCCAGCCGGGGACAGGCGAAACTGTTTTTT. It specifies CASRGQAKLFF.

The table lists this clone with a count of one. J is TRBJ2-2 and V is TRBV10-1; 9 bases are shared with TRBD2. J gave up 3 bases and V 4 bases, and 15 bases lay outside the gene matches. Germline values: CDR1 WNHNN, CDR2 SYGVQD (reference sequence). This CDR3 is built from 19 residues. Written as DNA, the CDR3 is TGCGCCAGCAGTGGTCTACTGGGGGGCGGGAGGGACCACACCGGGGAGCTGTTTTTT. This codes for CASSGLLGGGRDHTGELFF.

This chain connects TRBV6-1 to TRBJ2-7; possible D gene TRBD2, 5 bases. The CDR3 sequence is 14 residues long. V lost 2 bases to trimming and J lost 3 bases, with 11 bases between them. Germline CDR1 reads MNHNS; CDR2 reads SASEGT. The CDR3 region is CASSESGNYYEQYF. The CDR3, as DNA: TGTGCCAGCAGTGAAAGCGGCAACTACTACGAGCAGTACTTC.

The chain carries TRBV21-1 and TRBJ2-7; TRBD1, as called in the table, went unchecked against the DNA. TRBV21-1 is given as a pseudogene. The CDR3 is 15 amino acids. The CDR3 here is CASSSNVEGVYEQYF. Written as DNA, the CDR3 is TGTGCCAGCAGCAGTAACGTAGAGGGGGTCTACGAGCAGTACTTC.